This entry lists 28 T cell receptor beta chains sequenced from one sample in a study of blood T cell repertoires in COVID-19. Measured with immunoSEQ multiplex PCR; TCRdb has only the in-frame clones, and not every one. The table includes fewer than 85,000 clones, roughly three quarters detected once. The sample taken for sequencing was peripheral blood. Every receptor here comes from a man between 65 and 85 years old with COVID-19, enrolled during active disease.

The chain employs TRBV30 and TRBJ2-7, with D tentatively TRBD2 (5 bases). The CDR3 extends over 14 amino acids. Per germline, CDR1 GTSNPN and CDR2 SVGIG (reference sequence). V dropped 0 bases and J dropped 4 bases, with 13 bases sitting between them. The CDR3 DNA is TGTGCCTGGAGTGTAGGGCTAGCCCCGTACGAGCAGTACTTC. It encodes CAWSVGLAPYEQYF.

The chain combines TRBV7-8 with TRBJ2-2; possibly TRBD1 for D (5 bases). CDR1 and CDR2 from the germline V gene are SGHVS and FQNEAQ. This CDR3 comprises 16 residues. The ends were cut back, 4 bases at V and 2 bases at J, with 14 bases in the middle. The CDR3 region has the DNA TGTGCCAGCAGCTCAGGGTGGCGAGCAAACACCGGGGAGCTGTTTTTT. Amino acids: CASSSGWRANTGELFF.

The chain is built from TRBV19 and TRBJ1-1; perhaps TRBD1 as D (5 bases). Deletions cut 4 bases from V and 4 bases from J, with 10 bases between. The CDR3 length is 13 residues. The germline V gene has CDR1 LNHDA and CDR2 SQIVND (reference sequence). CDR3 sequence (DNA): TGTGCCAGTAGTACAGGGATCGGCACTGAAGCTTTCTTT. It encodes CASSTGIGTEAFF.

V and J are TRBV29-1 and TRBJ1-2; D perhaps matches TRBD1 (6 bases). The CDR3 spans 16 residues. Per germline, CDR1 SQVTM and CDR2 ANQGSEA. The V gene lost 7 bases and the J gene lost 0 bases, with 21 bases spanning the gap. Here the CDR3 reads CSAGGGETIANYGYTF. The CDR3 DNA is TGCAGCGCCGGAGGGGGGGAGACAATAGCTAACTATGGCTACACCTTC. Complete variable domain (other parts from reference TRBV29-1 and TRBJ1-2): SAVISQKPSRDICQRGTSLTIQCQVDSQVTMMFWYRQQPGQSLTLIATANQGSEATYESGFVIDKFPISRPNLTFSTLTVSNMSPEDSSIYLCSAGGGETIANYGYTFGSGTRLTVV.

This chain uses TRBV6-2 or TRBV6-3 with TRBJ2-7; maybe TRBD2 (5 bases). Trimming stripped 6 bases from V and 7 bases from J, with 13 bases between. This CDR3 is built from 12 residues. The germline V gene encodes CDR1 MNHEY and CDR2 SVGEGT. For the CDR3, the DNA is TGTGCCAGCAGCCTAGGGTCGGGAGAGCAGTACTTC. Translating it yields CASSLGSGEQYF.

The rearrangement links TRBV4-3 to TRBJ2-3; D gene uncertain. CDR3 length: 14 amino acids. V lost 4 bases and J lost 6, with 14 bases in between. Germline V CDR1 and CDR2: LGHNA, YSLEER. The CDR3 protein is CASSLSVSEDTQYF. The CDR3 nucleotides are TGCGCCAGCAGCCTAAGTGTCTCGGAGGATACGCAGTATTTT.

The chain combines TRBV27 with TRBJ1-2, with 7 bases that match TRBD1. With V trimmed by 0 bases and J by 8 bases, 3 bases remained unmatched. Per the germline V gene, CDR1 is MNHEY and CDR2 is SMNVEV (reference sequence). The CDR3 loop spans 13 amino acids. CDR3 bases: TGTGCCAGCAGTTTATCAGGGGGCAAAGGCTACACCTTC. Translation: CASSLSGGKGYTF.

The gene calls are TRBV18 and TRBJ2-1, with D possibly matching TRBD2 (6 bases). The CDR3 is 15 residues long. CDR1 and CDR2 (germline): KGHSH, LQKENI. V was shortened by 4 bases and J by 4 bases, with 14 bases between the two germline ends. The CDR3 here is CASSRRDGPYNEQFF. The CDR3, as DNA: TGTGCCAGCTCACGGCGGGACGGACCTTACAATGAGCAGTTCTTC.

The genes are TRBV18 and TRBJ2-7; tentatively, D is TRBD2 (5 bases). CDR1 is KGHSH and CDR2 is LQKENI in the germline V gene. This CDR3 is 13 amino acids long. Trimming stripped 2 bases from V and 7 bases from J, with 12 bases between. For the CDR3, the DNA is TGTGCCAGCTCACCAGCTGGATCGGGGGAGCAGTACTTC. Encoded protein: CASSPAGSGEQYF.

The rearrangement uses TRBV7-3 and TRBJ2-5; D perhaps matches TRBD1 (6 bases). The CDR3 length is 13 residues. The V gene's germline CDR1 is SGHTA and CDR2 FQGTGA. V dropped 5 bases and J dropped 4 bases, with 11 bases sitting between them. In DNA, the CDR3 is TGTGCCAGCAGCCCCCAACAGGGAGAGACCCAGTACTTC. Its protein product is CASSPQQGETQYF.

In DNA, the CDR3 is TGTGCCACCCAAACTGGGGGGGCGCCTGGTCAGCCCCAGCATTTT. Encoded protein: CATQTGGAPGQPQHF. This rearrangement joins TRBV19 to TRBJ1-5; D might be TRBD1 (6 bases). This CDR3 comprises 15 residues. Trimming took off 10 bases at V and 6 bases at J, with 22 bases between the two ends. Germline V gives CDR1 LNHDA, CDR2 SQIVND (reference sequence).

The chain couples TRBV11-3 to TRBJ2-1; 9 bases agree with TRBD2. The CDR3 is made up of 14 amino acids. The junction had 6 bases not matched to a gene; V was cut back by 3 bases and J by 9 bases. In germline, CDR1 is SGHNT, CDR2 YENEEA. The CDR3 nucleotides read TGTGCCAGCAGCTTCCTAGCGGGGTCGGGTGAGCAGTTCTTC. Amino acids: CASSFLAGSGEQFF. The complete variable domain, with remaining parts taken from reference TRBV11-3 and TRBJ2-1, reads EAGVVQSPRYKIIEKKQPVAFWCNPISGHNTLYWYLQNLGQGPELLIRYENEEAVDDSQLPKDRFSAERLKGVDSTLKIQPAELGDSAVYLCASSFLAGSGEQFFGPGTRLTVL.

The chain carries TRBV15 and TRBJ1-1, with D tentatively TRBD1 (5 bases). V was trimmed by 1 base and J by 3 bases, leaving 12 bases between them. Germline CDR1 LNHNV, CDR2 YYDKDF (reference sequence). The CDR3 is 15 residues long. Written as DNA, the CDR3 is TGTGCCACCAGCAGAGGGCGGGGGATGGACACTGAAGCTTTCTTT. It yields the protein CATSRGRGMDTEAFF. Using reference TRBV15 and TRBJ1-1 for the parts outside the CDR3, the full variable domain is DAMVIQNPRYQVTQFGKPVTLSCSQTLNHNVMYWYQQKSSQAPKLLFHYYDKDFNNEADTPDNFQSRRPNTSFCFLDIRSPGLGDTAMYLCATSRGRGMDTEAFFGQGTRLTVV.

This chain joins TRBV9 and TRBJ2-3, with D maybe TRBD2 (6 bases). Trimming took 5 bases from V and 5 from J, leaving 21 bases between them. Germline V gene data show CDR1 as SGDLS and CDR2 as YYNGEE. CDR3 length equals 16 residues. The CDR3 bases are TGTGCCAGCAGTGAGGTCGTGGTGGGAGGCATAGATACGCAGTATTTT. Translation: CASSEVVVGGIDTQYF.

This clone has more than one count but fewer than ten. The junction does not match germline at one end; this may be a read error. The chain carries TRBV7-7 and TRBJ2-2, with 8 bases matching TRBD2. This CDR3 has 18 residues. Germline V gives CDR1 SSHAT, CDR2 FNYEAQ (reference sequence). The CDR3 nucleotides are TGTGCTAGCAACCCGAAGGGTGGCGGGAGGCCTGACGGCGGGGAGCTGTTTTTT. It codes for CASNPKGGGRPDGGELFF.

V is TRBV3-1 (or the pseudogene TRBV3-2) and J is TRBJ2-1; D might be TRBD2 (5 bases). V lost 1 base, J lost 5 bases, and 12 bases lay in between. The CDR3 covers 15 residues. Germline CDR1 and CDR2: LGHDT and YNNKEL (reference sequence). CDR3 nucleotide sequence: TGTGCCAGCAGCCAAGGTGTAGCGACCCACAATGAGCAGTTCTTC. Translating gives CASSQGVATHNEQFF.

This chain links TRBV9 with TRBJ1-1; tentative D call: TRBD1 (5 bases). Germline V gene sequence: CDR1 SGDLS, CDR2 YYNGEE. The CDR3 sequence is 14 residues long. The ends were cut back, 5 bases at V and 0 bases at J, with 11 bases in the middle. CDR3 bases: TGTGCCAGCAGTAAATTGGACATGAACACTGAAGCTTTCTTT. Translating it yields CASSKLDMNTEAFF. Combining the CDR3 with reference TRBV9 and TRBJ1-1 gives the whole variable domain DSGVTQTPKHLITATGQRVTLRCSPRSGDLSVYWYQQSLDQGLQFLIQYYNGEERAKGNILERFSAQQFPDLHSELNLSSLELGDSALYFCASSKLDMNTEAFFGQGTRLTVV.

Only a few counts were recorded for this clone. The V and J genes are TRBV9 and TRBJ2-2; D may be TRBD1 (5 bases). The CDR3 length is 15 residues. Germline V lookup: CDR1 SGDLS, CDR2 YYNGEE. Deletions cut 0 bases from V and 4 bases from J, with 10 bases between. The CDR3 DNA reads as TGTGCCAGCAGCGTAGCAGGGTGGGGCACCGGGGAGCTGTTTTTT. Amino acid sequence: CASSVAGWGTGELFF.

V and J are TRBV29-1 and TRBJ2-7; tentative D call: TRBD1 (6 bases). Deletions cut 4 bases from V and 7 bases from J, with 26 bases between. The CDR3 has 16 residues. Germline CDR1 SQVTM, CDR2 ANQGSEA. In nucleotides, the CDR3 is TGCAGCGTTGGGGATCTGGAGGTTGGGGGCACGGGGGAGCAGTACTTC. It yields the protein CSVGDLEVGGTGEQYF.

The J gene is TRBJ2-1, the V gene TRBV5-1; D uncertain. There are 14 residues in the CDR3. V gave up 2 bases and J gave up 3 bases, with 9 bases separating them. Per the germline V gene, CDR1 is SGHRS and CDR2 is YFSETQ. The CDR3: CASSLPLGYNEQFF. CDR3 DNA sequence: TGCGCCAGCAGCTTACCCCTAGGCTACAATGAGCAGTTCTTC. Based on the CDR3 plus reference TRBV5-1 and TRBJ2-1, the full variable domain is KAGVTQTPRYLIKTRGQQVTLSCSPISGHRSVSWYQQTPGQGLQFLFEYFSETQRNKGNFPGRFSGRQFSNSRSEMNVSTLELGDSALYLCASSLPLGYNEQFFGPGTRLTVL.

The chain combines TRBV30 with TRBJ2-1, with 11 nucleotides matching TRBD2. The CDR3 length is 15 residues. Trimming cost V 3 bases and J 5 bases; bases outside gene matches: 6. The germline V gene has CDR1 GTSNPN and CDR2 SVGIG (reference sequence). The CDR3 nucleotides read TGTGCCTGGAGCGCACTAGCGGGAGCCCACAATGAGCAGTTCTTC. Amino acids: CAWSALAGAHNEQFF. The full variable domain, in which reference TRBV30 and TRBJ2-1 provide the parts outside the CDR3, is SQTIHQWPATLVQPVGSPLSLECTVEGTSNPNLYWYRQAAGRGLQLLFYSVGIGQISSEVPQNLSASRPQDRQFILSSKKLLLSDSGFYLCAWSALAGAHNEQFFGPGTRLTVL.

The genes are TRBV25-1 and TRBJ1-5; 7 nucleotides line up with TRBD1. The CDR3 covers 14 residues. Trimming took 6 bases from V and 4 from J; bases not matched to a gene: 6. In germline, CDR1 is MGHDK, CDR2 SYGVNS. The CDR3, as DNA: TGTGCCAGCAGGGAGACAGGGATGAATCAGCCCCAGCATTTT. Its protein is CASRETGMNQPQHF.

Only one count was recorded for this clone. The V call is TRBV5-8, the J call TRBJ1-1; D unclear. Germline CDR1 reads SGHTS; CDR2 reads YDEGEE. Trimming took off 4 bases at V and 0 bases at J, with 25 bases between the two ends. The CDR3 runs to 19 residues. CDR3 sequence reads: CASSNQRSSPGYMNTEAFF. The CDR3 DNA sequence: TGTGCCAGCAGCAACCAAAGGTCCTCCCCGGGATATATGAACACTGAAGCTTTCTTT.

V and J are TRBV28 and TRBJ2-1; 8 bases agree with TRBD2. J lost 10 bases, V lost 4 bases, and 15 bases had no gene match. Germline loops: CDR1 MDHEN, CDR2 SYDVKM. This CDR3 contains 16 residues. Written as DNA, the CDR3 is TGTGCCAGCAGTTCACCGGCCCGGGGGGGGCTAGGGGAGCAGTTCTTC. Amino acids: CASSSPARGGLGEQFF.

V and J are TRBV7-2 and TRBJ2-7; D uncertain. V gave up 6 bases and J gave up 2 bases, with 8 bases separating them. The germline CDR1 and CDR2 sequences are SGHTA and FQGNSA. The CDR3 runs 12 residues. CDR3 DNA: TGTGCCAGCAGTCGTATCCCCTACGAGCAGTACTTC. Protein: CASSRIPYEQYF.

The chain is built from TRBV7-8 and TRBJ1-1, with D hard to call. CDR3 size: 13 residues. Germline V gene sequence: CDR1 SGHVS, CDR2 FQNEAQ. V was cut by 5 bases and J by 4 bases, with 11 bases left in between. In nucleotides, the CDR3 is TGTGCCAGCAGCCGTACATGGAGCACTGAAGCTTTCTTT. Encoded protein: CASSRTWSTEAFF.

The chain recombines TRBV6-5 with TRBJ1-1, with 7 bases aligning to TRBD1. V was clipped by 6 bases and J by 0 bases; unmatched bases: 7. Germline V gene sequence: CDR1 MNHEY, CDR2 SVGAGI. The CDR3 covers 15 residues. This chain's CDR3 is CASRDTGQMNTEAFF. The DNA for the CDR3 is TGTGCCAGCAGGGACACGGGACAGATGAACACTGAAGCTTTCTTT.

The rearrangement links TRBV6-4 to TRBJ1-6, with TRBD1 as a possible D gene (5 bases). Between the trimmed V and J ends, which lost 6 bases and 8 bases, there was a span of 17 bases. The V gene's germline CDR1 is MRHNA and CDR2 SNTAGT. This CDR3 spans 15 amino acids. The CDR3 spells CASSPSAQGYSPLHF. The CDR3, as DNA: TGTGCCAGCAGCCCATCCGCGCAGGGTTATTCACCCCTCCACTTT.